The rows below give T cell receptor beta chains drawn from one sample of a study of OX40 agonist ivuxolimab in advanced cancers. Assay: immunoSEQ multiplex PCR; the TCRdb copy retains only in-frame clones and omits some. The sample includes around 100,000 clones, approximately 90% seen only once; the top ten take around 0.16%. Sequencing was performed on CD4+ or CD8+ T cells sorted from blood, taken in a trial of the OX40 agonist ivuxolimab. Source of these receptors: an adult with an advanced solid tumor such as melanoma, head and neck, liver or kidney cancer. Each CDR3 is given with its conserved first and last residue. A D gene is named only where the DNA matches it firmly. Size is stated for part of the rows, as once, few or many counts, or as a class when the clone is expanded.

J gene,V gene,D gene,clone size,CDR3 DNA,CDR3 protein
TRBJ1-1,TRBV5-1,TRBD1,-,TGCGCCAGCAGCCAAGGTCACAGGGGAACGAACACTGAAGCTTTCTTT,CASSQGHRGTNTEAFF
TRBJ2-7,TRBV7-3,-,-,TGTGCCAGCAGCTTAATTGGGTCTTTGGGGCACGAGCAGTACTTC,CASSLIGSLGHEQYF
TRBJ1-1,TRBV30,-,once,TGTGCCTGGAGCCCCCACCCGAACACTGAAGCTTTCTTT,CAWSPHPNTEAFF
TRBJ1-2,TRBV30,-,-,TGTGCCTGGAGTGCGGGGTCTCACTATGGCTACACCTTC,CAWSAGSHYGYTF
TRBJ1-4,TRBV30,TRBD1,-,TGTGCCTGGAGGGGACAGGGGGAGGGAAAACTGTTTTTT,CAWRGQGEGKLFF
TRBJ2-2,TRBV7-9,TRBD2,-,TGTGCCAGCAGCTTAGTTGGTAGCGGGAGGTCGGACACCGGGGAGCTGTTTTTT,CASSLVGSGRSDTGELFF
TRBJ2-1,TRBV29-1,-,-,TGCAGCGCTCGATCCCGGGGCGCCTACAATGAGCAGTTCTTC,CSARSRGAYNEQFF
TRBJ1-6,TRBV5-1,-,-,TGCGCCAGCAGTTGGAGCTCCTATAATTCACCCCTCCACTTT,CASSWSSYNSPLHF
TRBJ2-7,TRBV9,-,-,TGTGCCAGCAGCGCTACGGTTGGTGATCACCGGGGGCAGTACTTC,CASSATVGDHRGQYF
TRBJ2-1,TRBV7-8,-,-,TGTGCCAGCAGCCGCAGGGGAGGAGGTAATGAGCAGTTCTTC,CASSRRGGGNEQFF
TRBJ2-7,TRBV10-3,TRBD1,-,TGTGCCATCAGGGGGACAGATAGCGAGCAGTACTTC,CAIRGTDSEQYF
TRBJ2-7,TRBV29-1,TRBD1,-,TGCAGCGTTCAACCGGGACAGGGGTCCTACGAGCAGTACTTC,CSVQPGQGSYEQYF
TRBJ2-7,TRBV28,-,-,TGTGCCAGCAGTTTATTACCCCCTCCAGGGAACGCCTACGAGCAGTACTTC,CASSLLPPPGNAYEQYF
TRBJ2-5,TRBV5-1,TRBD1,-,TGCGCCAGCGGGCCGACAGGGGGGTATGAGACCCAGTACTTC,CASGPTGGYETQYF
TRBJ1-1,TRBV2,-,few,TGTGCCAGCAGTGATGTCAGGGCCACTGAAGCTTTCTTT,CASSDVRATEAFF
TRBJ2-2,TRBV5-1,-,once,TGCGCCAGCAGCCCCCCCTTCCGGACACGCTTCACCTCGGGCACCGGGGAGCTGTTTTTT,CASSPPFRTRFTSGTGELFF
TRBJ1-1,TRBV6-1,-,-,TGTGCCAGTGATTTAATGAACACTGAAGCTTTCTTT,CASDLMNTEAFF
TRBJ1-1,TRBV10-3,-,-,TGTGCCATCGGGTCGGTTTTTAACACTGAAGCTTTCTTT,CAIGSVFNTEAFF
TRBJ2-7,TRBV25-1,TRBD1,-,TGTGCCATCGAGACAGGGGTTAACGACGAGCAGTACTTC,CAIETGVNDEQYF
TRBJ1-1,TRBV5-1,-,-,TGCGCCAGCAGCTTGGATCCTATAAGTGGCACTGAAGCTTTCTTT,CASSLDPISGTEAFF
TRBJ2-2,TRBV7-8,TRBD1,-,TGTGCCAGCAGCTTAACAGGGGGAAACACCGGGGAGCTGTTTTTT,CASSLTGGNTGELFF
TRBJ2-2,TRBV19,TRBD2,-,TGTGCCAGTAGTGATATTTTTGGTAACAGCGGGAGAGGCACCGGGGAGCTGTTTTTT,CASSDIFGNSGRGTGELFF
TRBJ2-1,TRBV29-1,TRBD1,-,TGCAGCACGTGTGGACAGGCCAACAATGAGCAGTTCTTC,CSTCGQANNEQFF
TRBJ2-1,TRBV15,-,once,TGTGCCACCAGCAGGGGTCACGAGCAGTTCTTC,CATSRGHEQFF
TRBJ2-3,TRBV7-9,-,-,TGTGCCAGCAGCTCCCAGGGGCGGGGGTTCACAGATACGCAGTATTTT,CASSSQGRGFTDTQYF
TRBJ2-7,TRBV5-4,TRBD2,once,TGTGCCAGCAGCTTGGCACTAGCGAGCGGCGAGCAGTACTTC,CASSLALASGEQYF
TRBJ1-5,TRBV7-3,-,-,TGTGCCAGCAGCTTCCGATTCCAAGAGACAGGAGAGAACAATCAGCCCCAGCATTTT,CASSFRFQETGENNQPQHF
TRBJ2-5,TRBV30,-,-,TGTGCCTGGTTCGGGGCCTCGGTTGAGACCCAGTACTTC,CAWFGASVETQYF
TRBJ1-5,TRBV6-4,TRBD1,-,TGTGCCAGCGAAACTAGCCTATTACCGGGACAGGGGAATCAGCCCCAGCATTTT,CASETSLLPGQGNQPQHF
TRBJ2-1,TRBV4-1,-,-,TGCGCCAGCAGCCAAATAGCCCCAGCGGTTAGCTCCTACAATGAGCAGTTCTTC,CASSQIAPAVSSYNEQFF
TRBJ2-3,TRBV10-1,-,few,TGCGCCAGCAGCCCTCAGAAGAGTGGCACAGATACGCAGTATTTT,CASSPQKSGTDTQYF
TRBJ1-4,TRBV15,-,-,TGTGCCACCAGCAGAGTAATAAATATAGGAGAAAAACTGTTTTTT,CATSRVINIGEKLFF
TRBJ2-3,TRBV7-9,-,-,TGTGCCAGCAGCTTTAAGGCAGATACGCAGTATTTT,CASSFKADTQYF
TRBJ1-1,TRBV28,-,-,TGTGCCAGCGTCACAGGGAATCGGGTGAACACTGAAGCTTTCTTT,CASVTGNRVNTEAFF
TRBJ2-6,TRBV16,TRBD1,-,TGTGCCAGCAGCCGGACAGGGTTCAGCTCTGGGGCCAACGTCCTGACTTTC,CASSRTGFSSGANVLTF
TRBJ1-6,TRBV25-1,TRBD1,-,TGTGCCAGCAGTGATCGACAGGGGAGGAATTCACCCCTCCACTTT,CASSDRQGRNSPLHF
TRBJ2-3,TRBV6-5,TRBD2,-,TGTGCCAGCGGACTAGCGGGGAGCACAGATACGCAGTATTTT,CASGLAGSTDTQYF
TRBJ2-7,TRBV29-1,-,-,TGCAGCGTGGGTGAGTCGACAGGAGCTGAAGAGCAGTACTTC,CSVGESTGAEEQYF
TRBJ1-2,TRBV29-1,TRBD1,-,TGCAGCGCGGAGATCCAGGGGGACTATGGCTACACCTTC,CSAEIQGDYGYTF
TRBJ1-1,TRBV7-3,-,-,TGTGCCAGCAGCCTGCTGGGGGGGCATAATGCTGAAGCTTTCTTT,CASSLLGGHNAEAFF
TRBJ2-3,TRBV11-3,-,-,TGTGCCAGCAGCCAGGGGCGGGGCACAGATACGCAGTATTTT,CASSQGRGTDTQYF
TRBJ1-3,TRBV6-5,TRBD1,-,TGTGCCAGCAGAGAGACAGGGTACGGAAACACCATATATTTT,CASRETGYGNTIYF
TRBJ1-2,TRBV6-1,TRBD1,-,TGTGCCAGCAGTACAGGGGTGGAGAACTATGGCTACACCTTC,CASSTGVENYGYTF
TRBJ2-7,TRBV6-4,-,once,TGTGCCAGCAGTGTCGAGCAGTACTTC,CASSVEQYF
TRBJ2-3,TRBV5-1,-,-,TGCGCCAGCAGCTTGGTCGGGACTGGGGATACGCAGTATTTT,CASSLVGTGDTQYF
TRBJ2-3,TRBV15,-,-,TGTGCCACCAGCAGAGATTCTGGCGGAGCCAGCACAGATACGCAGTATTTT,CATSRDSGGASTDTQYF
TRBJ2-1,TRBV7-2,-,-,TGTGCCAGCAGCTTGGTAGCTCGCGAGCAGTTCTTC,CASSLVAREQFF
TRBJ1-2,TRBV6-5,-,-,TGTGCCAGCAGCTCCATGAACTATGGCTACACCTTC,CASSSMNYGYTF
TRBJ2-5,TRBV2,TRBD1,-,TGTGCCAGCAGTGAAGATGTGTGGGGACAGGTACAAGAGACCCAGTACTTC,CASSEDVWGQVQETQYF
TRBJ2-2,TRBV18,-,-,TGTGCCAGCTCACCACCGTACGGGTCGGGCACCGGGGAGCTGTTTTTT,CASSPPYGSGTGELFF
TRBJ2-7,TRBV28,-,-,TGTGCCAGCCGTTCGGCCGGCCTAATGAGGGAGCAGTACTTC,CASRSAGLMREQYF
TRBJ2-3,TRBV5-4,-,-,TGTGCCAGCAGCTTGGGCGGCGGGAACACAGATACGCAGTATTTT,CASSLGGGNTDTQYF
TRBJ2-3,TRBV5-3,TRBD2,-,TGTGCCAGAAGCTTGCTTCCTAGCGGGGGGCCTATCTGCACAGATACGCAGTATTTT,CARSLLPSGGPICTDTQYF